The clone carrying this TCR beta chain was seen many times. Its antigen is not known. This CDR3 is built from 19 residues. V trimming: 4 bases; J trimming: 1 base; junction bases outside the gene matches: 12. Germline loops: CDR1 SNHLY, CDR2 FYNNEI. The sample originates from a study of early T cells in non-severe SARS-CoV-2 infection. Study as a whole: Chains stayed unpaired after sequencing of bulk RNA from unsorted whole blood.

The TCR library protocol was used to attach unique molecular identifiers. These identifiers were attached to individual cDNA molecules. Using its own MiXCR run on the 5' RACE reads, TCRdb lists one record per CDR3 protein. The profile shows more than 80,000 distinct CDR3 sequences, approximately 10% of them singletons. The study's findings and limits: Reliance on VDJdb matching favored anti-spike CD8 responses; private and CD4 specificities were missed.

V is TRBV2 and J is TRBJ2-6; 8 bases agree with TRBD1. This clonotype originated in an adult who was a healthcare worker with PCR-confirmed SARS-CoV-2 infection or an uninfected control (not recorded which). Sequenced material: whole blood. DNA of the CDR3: TGTGCCAGCAGTGGAGGACAGGGCGCTGCTGGATCTGGGGCCAACGTCCTGACTTTC. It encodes CASSGGQGAAGSGANVLTF.